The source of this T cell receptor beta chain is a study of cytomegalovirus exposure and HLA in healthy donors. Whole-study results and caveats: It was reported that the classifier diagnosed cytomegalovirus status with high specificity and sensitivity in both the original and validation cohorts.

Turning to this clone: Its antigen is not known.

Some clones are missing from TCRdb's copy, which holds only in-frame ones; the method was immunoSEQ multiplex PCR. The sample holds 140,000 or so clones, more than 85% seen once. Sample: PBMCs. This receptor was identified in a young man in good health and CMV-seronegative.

The CDR3 loop reads CASSEVHRVRSDGYTF. The CDR3 coding sequence is TGCGCCAGCAGTGAGGTTCACAGGGTACGGTCCGATGGCTACACCTTC. The chain recombines TRBV10-2 with TRBJ1-2, with a possible D match to TRBD1 (6 bases). There are 16 residues in the CDR3. CDR1 and CDR2 from the germline V gene are WSHSY and SAAADI. The germline V and J ends were trimmed by 2 bases and 6 bases, with 19 bases remaining between them.